This entry is about one T cell receptor beta chain. The data originate from a study of cytomegalovirus exposure and HLA in healthy donors. The wider study: The Caucasian-associated ancestry cluster held 65% to 90% of 398 genotyped donors.

In the PCR, 60 Vbeta and 13 Jbeta primers were used. Sequenced by immunoSEQ multiplex PCR; TCRdb stores in-frame clones only, minus some. The repertoire holds roughly 80,000 clones, with 75% to 85% as singletons. Trimming took off 2 bases at V and 8 bases at J, with 12 bases between the two ends. This CDR3 comprises 13 residues. CDR1 and CDR2 from the germline V gene are SNHLY and FYNNEI. The sample was PBMCs. V is TRBV2 and J is TRBJ1-2; TRBD1 might be the D (6 bases). The source is a man aged 50-60 years in good health and CMV-seropositive. The CDR3 spells CASSEMAGEGYTF. In DNA, the CDR3 is TGTGCCAGCAGTGAAATGGCAGGGGAAGGCTACACCTTC. Full variable domain (remainder filled in from reference TRBV2 and TRBJ1-2): EPEVTQTPSHQVTQMGQEVILRCVPISNHLYFYWYRQILGQKVEFLVSFYNNEISEKSEIFDDQFSVERPDGSNFTLKIRSTKLEDSAMYFCASSEMAGEGYTFGSGTRLTVV.